The clone carrying this TCR beta chain was counted only a few times. Its antigen is undetermined. The sample is drawn from a study of identical twins. All donors were healthy Caucasians. TCRdb used MiXCR to reprocess the 5' RACE reads, holding one entry per CDR3 protein. The repertoire consists of 450,000 or so distinct CDR3 sequences, with 20% to 30% occurring once and the leading ten covering 2.9%. Overall study results and limits: The models systematically underestimated how much out-of-frame TCR alpha was shared in monozygotic twins. Out-of-frame alpha sequences that twins shared showed excess low generation probability.

CDR1 KGHSH and CDR2 LQKENI come from the germline V gene. The length of the CDR3 is 17 residues. The junction had 13 bases not matched to a gene; V was cut back by 3 bases and J by 5 bases. The data also belong to a second study, concerning T cells expressing NK-cell markers. That work states: These same clonotypes (in a few donors) also led the CD3+CD56-NKG2C+ fraction.

This chain connects TRBV18 to TRBJ2-1; 7 nucleotides line up with TRBD1. The source of this sequence is a woman younger than 35 in good health. The sequenced sample was CD4+ T cells sorted from blood. In DNA, the CDR3 is TGTGCCAGCTCACCTGCCTATAGGGGGCCCACAGACAATGAGCAGTTCTTC. It encodes CASSPAYRGPTDNEQFF.